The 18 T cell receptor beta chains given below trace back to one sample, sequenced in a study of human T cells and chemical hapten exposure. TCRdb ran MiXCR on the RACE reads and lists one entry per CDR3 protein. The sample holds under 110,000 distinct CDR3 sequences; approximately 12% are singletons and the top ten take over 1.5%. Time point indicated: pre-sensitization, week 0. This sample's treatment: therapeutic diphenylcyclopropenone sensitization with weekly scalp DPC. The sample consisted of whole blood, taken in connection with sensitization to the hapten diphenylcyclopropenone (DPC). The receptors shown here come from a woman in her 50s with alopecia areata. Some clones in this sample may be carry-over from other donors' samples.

In DNA form, the CDR3 reads TGCGCCAGCAGCTCCTCAGGACGGGACGGAGTGACCCAGTACTTC. This gives the protein CASSSSGRDGVTQYF. This chain connects TRBV5-1 to TRBJ2-5; D could derive from TRBD1 or TRBD2 (5 bases each). The germline V and J ends were trimmed by 3 bases and 7 bases, with 19 bases remaining between them. The CDR3 contains 15 residues. Germline V gene sequence: CDR1 SGHRS, CDR2 YFSETQ.

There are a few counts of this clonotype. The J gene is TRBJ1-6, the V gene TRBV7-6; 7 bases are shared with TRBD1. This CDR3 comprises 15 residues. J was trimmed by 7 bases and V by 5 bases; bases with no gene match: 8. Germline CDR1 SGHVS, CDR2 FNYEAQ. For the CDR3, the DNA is TGTGCCAGCAGCCGGCGGGACAGTGAGAATTCACCCCTCCACTTT. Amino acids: CASSRRDSENSPLHF.

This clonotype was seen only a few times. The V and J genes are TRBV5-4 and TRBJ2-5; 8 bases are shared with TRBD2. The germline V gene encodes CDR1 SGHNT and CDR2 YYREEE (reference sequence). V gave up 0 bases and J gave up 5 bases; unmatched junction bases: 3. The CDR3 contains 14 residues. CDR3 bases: TGTGCCAGCAGCTTGGGGACTAGCTATGAGACCCAGTACTTC. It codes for CASSLGTSYETQYF.

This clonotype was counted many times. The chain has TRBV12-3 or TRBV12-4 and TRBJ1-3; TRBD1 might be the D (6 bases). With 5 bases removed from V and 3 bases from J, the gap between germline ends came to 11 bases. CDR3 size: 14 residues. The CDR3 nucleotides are TGTGCCAGCAGTCCCCAGGGGAATGGAAACACCATATATTTT. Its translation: CASSPQGNGNTIYF.

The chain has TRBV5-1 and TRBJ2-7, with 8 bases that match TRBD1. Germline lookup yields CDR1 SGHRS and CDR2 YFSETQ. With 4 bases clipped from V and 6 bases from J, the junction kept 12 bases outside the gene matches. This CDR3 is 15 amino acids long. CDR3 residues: CASSLWAGGGREQYF. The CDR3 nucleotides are TGCGCCAGCAGCCTTTGGGCAGGGGGCGGGCGCGAGCAGTACTTC.

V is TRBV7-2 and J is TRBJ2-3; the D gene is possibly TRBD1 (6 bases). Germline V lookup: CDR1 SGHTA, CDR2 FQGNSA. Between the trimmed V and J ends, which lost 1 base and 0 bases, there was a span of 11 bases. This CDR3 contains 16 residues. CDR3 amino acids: CASSLGGPSSTDTQYF. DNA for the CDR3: TGTGCCAGCAGCTTAGGGGGGCCGTCCAGCACAGATACGCAGTATTTT. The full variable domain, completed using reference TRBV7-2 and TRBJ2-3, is GAGVSQSPSNKVTEKGKDVELRCDPISGHTALYWYRQSLGQGLEFLIYFQGNSAPDKSGLPSDRFSAERTGGSVSTLTIQRTQQEDSAVYLCASSLGGPSSTDTQYFGPGTRLTVL.

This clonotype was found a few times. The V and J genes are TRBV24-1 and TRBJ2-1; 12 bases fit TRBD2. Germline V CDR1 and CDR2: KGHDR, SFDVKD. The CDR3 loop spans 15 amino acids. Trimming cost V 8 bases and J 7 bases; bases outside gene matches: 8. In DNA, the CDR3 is TGTGCCACCACGGAGACTAGCGGGAGCAGGAATGAGCAGTTCTTC. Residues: CATTETSGSRNEQFF.

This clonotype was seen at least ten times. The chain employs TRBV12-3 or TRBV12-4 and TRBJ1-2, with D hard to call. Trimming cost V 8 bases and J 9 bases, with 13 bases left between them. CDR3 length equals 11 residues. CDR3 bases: TGTGCCAGCCGGTCCTGGGAGAGCTACACCTTC. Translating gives CASRSWESYTF.

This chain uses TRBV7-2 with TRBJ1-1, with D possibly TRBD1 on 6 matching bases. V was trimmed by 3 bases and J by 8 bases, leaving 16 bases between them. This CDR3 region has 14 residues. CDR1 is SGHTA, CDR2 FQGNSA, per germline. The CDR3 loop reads CASSFQGQPVEAFF. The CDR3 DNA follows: TGTGCCAGCAGCTTTCAAGGACAGCCTGTAGAAGCTTTCTTT.

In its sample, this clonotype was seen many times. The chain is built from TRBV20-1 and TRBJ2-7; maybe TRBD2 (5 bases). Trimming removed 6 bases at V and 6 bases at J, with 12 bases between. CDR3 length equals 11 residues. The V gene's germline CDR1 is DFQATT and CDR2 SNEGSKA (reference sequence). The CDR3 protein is CSAHTRLEQYF. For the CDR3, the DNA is TGCAGTGCGCACACTAGACTCGAGCAGTACTTC.

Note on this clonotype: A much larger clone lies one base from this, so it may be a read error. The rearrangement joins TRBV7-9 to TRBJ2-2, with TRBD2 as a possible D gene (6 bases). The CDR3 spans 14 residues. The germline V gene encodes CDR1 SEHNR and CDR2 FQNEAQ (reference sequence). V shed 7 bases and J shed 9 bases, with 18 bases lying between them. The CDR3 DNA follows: TGTGCCAGCACCTTGGAGGGCCGGGCCTGGGAGCTGTTTTTT. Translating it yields CASTLEGRAWELFF.

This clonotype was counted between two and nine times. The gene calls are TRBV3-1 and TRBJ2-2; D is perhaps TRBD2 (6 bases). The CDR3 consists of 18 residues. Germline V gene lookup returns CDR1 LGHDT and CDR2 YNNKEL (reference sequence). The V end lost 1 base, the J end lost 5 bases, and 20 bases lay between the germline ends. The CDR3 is CASSQVSWLREFTGELFF. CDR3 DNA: TGTGCCAGCAGCCAAGTCTCATGGCTTCGGGAGTTTACCGGGGAGCTGTTTTTT.

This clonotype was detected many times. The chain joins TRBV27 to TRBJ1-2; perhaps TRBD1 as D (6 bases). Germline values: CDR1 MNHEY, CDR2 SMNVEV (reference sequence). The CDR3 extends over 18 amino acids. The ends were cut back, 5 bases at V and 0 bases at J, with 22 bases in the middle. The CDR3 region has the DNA TGTGCCAGCAGTCCGCGCGGACAGATTACCGCAACTAACTATGGCTACACCTTC. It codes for CASSPRGQITATNYGYTF.

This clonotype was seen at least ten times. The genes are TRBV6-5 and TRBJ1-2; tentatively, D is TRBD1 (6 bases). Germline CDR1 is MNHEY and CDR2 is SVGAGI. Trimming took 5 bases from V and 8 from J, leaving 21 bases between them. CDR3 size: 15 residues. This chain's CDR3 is CASSLNRQGTSGYTF. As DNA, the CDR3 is TGTGCCAGCAGTCTCAATCGCCAGGGGACAAGCGGCTACACCTTC.

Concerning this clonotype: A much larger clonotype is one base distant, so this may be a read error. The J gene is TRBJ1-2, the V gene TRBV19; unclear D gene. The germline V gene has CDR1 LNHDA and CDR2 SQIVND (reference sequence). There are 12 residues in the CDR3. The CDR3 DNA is TGTGTCAGTCAAAAAGCTCCCTCCTACTACACCTTC. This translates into CVSQKAPSYYTF.

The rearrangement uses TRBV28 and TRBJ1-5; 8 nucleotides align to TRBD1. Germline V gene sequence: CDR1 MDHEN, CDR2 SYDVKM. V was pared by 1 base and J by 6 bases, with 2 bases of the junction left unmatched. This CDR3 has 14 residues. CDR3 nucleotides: TGTGCCAGCAGTTTATATCAGGGGGCTCAGCCCCAGCATTTT. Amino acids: CASSLYQGAQPQHF.

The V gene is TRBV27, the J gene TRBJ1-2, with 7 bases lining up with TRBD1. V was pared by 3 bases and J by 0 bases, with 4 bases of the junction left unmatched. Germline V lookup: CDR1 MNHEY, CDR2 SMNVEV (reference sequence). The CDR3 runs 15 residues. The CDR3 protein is CASSFHRGANYGYTF. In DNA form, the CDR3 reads TGTGCCAGCAGTTTCCACAGGGGAGCTAACTATGGCTACACCTTC.

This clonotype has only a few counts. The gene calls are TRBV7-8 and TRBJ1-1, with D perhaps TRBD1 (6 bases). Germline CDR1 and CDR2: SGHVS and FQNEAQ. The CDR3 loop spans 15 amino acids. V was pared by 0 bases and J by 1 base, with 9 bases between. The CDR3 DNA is TGTGCCAGCAGCTTAGCAGGGACAAAGAACACTGAAGCTTTCTTT. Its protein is CASSLAGTKNTEAFF.